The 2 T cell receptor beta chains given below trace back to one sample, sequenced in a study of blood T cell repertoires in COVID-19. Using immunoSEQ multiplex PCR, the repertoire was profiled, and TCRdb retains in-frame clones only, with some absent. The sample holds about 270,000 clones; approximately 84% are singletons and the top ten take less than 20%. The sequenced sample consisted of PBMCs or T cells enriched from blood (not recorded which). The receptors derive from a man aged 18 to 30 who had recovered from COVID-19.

The CDR3 DNA is TGCAGTGCTAGTTCGGACAGGGAAGAAGAGCAGTACTTC. Protein: CSASSDREEEQYF. V gene TRBV20-1 combines with J gene TRBJ2-7, with 8 bases lining up with TRBD1. The CDR3 totals 13 residues. Germline V gene sequence: CDR1 DFQATT, CDR2 SNEGSKA (reference sequence). V shed 3 bases and J 7 bases; nucleotides not matched to a gene: 8.

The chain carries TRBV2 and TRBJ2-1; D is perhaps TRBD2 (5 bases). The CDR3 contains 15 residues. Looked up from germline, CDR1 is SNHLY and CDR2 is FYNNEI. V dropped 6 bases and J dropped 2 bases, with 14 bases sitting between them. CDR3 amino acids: CASRPREQTYNEQFF. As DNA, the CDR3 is TGTGCCAGCAGACCCCGGGAACAAACCTACAATGAGCAGTTCTTC.